Sequencing of this TCR beta chain was carried out in a study of blood T cell repertoires in COVID-19. Looking at the study overall: PBMCs, B-cell-depleted T cells, or T cells provided the cDNA or gDNA that made up the material.

V was trimmed by 6 bases and J by 0 bases, leaving 12 bases between them. The CDR3 is made up of 15 amino acids. CDR1 is MNHEY, CDR2 SMNVEV, per germline (reference sequence). The table came from immunoSEQ multiplex PCR; TCRdb's copy has only in-frame clones and leaves some out. Here the sample spans about 310,000 clones, 90% being singletons. The V and J genes are TRBV27 and TRBJ2-1; D is perhaps TRBD2 (6 bases). Sequencing was done on a sample of PBMCs or T cells enriched from blood (not recorded which). The receptor's source is a woman between 18 and 30 years old with acute COVID-19. CDR3 region: CASSPSASSYNEQFF. The CDR3 coding sequence is TGTGCCAGCAGCCCTAGCGCCAGCTCCTACAATGAGCAGTTCTTC.